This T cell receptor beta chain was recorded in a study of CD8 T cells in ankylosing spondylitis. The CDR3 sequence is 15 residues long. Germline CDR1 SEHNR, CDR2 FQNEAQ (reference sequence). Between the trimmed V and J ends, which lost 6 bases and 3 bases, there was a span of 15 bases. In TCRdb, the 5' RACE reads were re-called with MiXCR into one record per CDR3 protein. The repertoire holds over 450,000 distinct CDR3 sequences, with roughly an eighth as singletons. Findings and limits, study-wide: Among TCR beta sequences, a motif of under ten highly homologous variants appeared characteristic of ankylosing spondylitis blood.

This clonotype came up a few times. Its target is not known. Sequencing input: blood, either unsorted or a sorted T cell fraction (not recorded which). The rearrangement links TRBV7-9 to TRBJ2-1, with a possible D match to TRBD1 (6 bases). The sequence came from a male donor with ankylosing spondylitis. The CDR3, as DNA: TGTGCCAGCAGTCCCAGGACAGCCATCTACAATGAGCAGTTCTTC. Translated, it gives CASSPRTAIYNEQFF.